A selection of T cell receptor beta chains follows, all from one sample in a study of blood T cell repertoires in COVID-19. TCRdb's table, derived via immunoSEQ multiplex PCR, lists solely in-frame clones and lacks some. The sample lists around 250,000 clones, 91% occurring once. Specimen: PBMCs or T cells enriched from blood (not recorded which). The receptors originated from a human donor in a cohort exposed to, infected with or recovered from COVID-19 (not recorded which). The donor label of this sample is uncertain. Each CDR3 is given with its conserved first and last residue. A D gene is named only where the DNA matches it firmly. For some rows the clone size is stated as once, few or many, or as a class when expanded; others skip it.

v_gene,j_gene,d_gene,abundance,CDR3aa
TRBV4-1,TRBJ1-2,-,-,CASSQEGGSGYTF
TRBV24-1,TRBJ1-5,-,-,CATSRQEDQPQHF
TRBV3-1/TRBV3-2,TRBJ2-1,TRBD2,-,CASSSTTSGGAYEQFF
TRBV12-5,TRBJ2-7,-,-,CASGLAGEQYF
TRBV5-4,TRBJ2-3,-,-,CASSLMSGITDTQYF
TRBV5-1,TRBJ1-6,TRBD1,-,CASSVGQGSTYNSPLHF
TRBV4-1,TRBJ2-7,-,-,CASSQAQGQQYF
TRBV7-3,TRBJ1-1,TRBD1,-,CASSGQGEGEAFF
TRBV6-5,TRBJ1-1,TRBD1,-,CASSSPSGTGAGEAFF
TRBV27,TRBJ1-1,TRBD1,-,CASTRTSGGVNTEAFF
TRBV7-8,TRBJ2-2,TRBD2,-,CASSLKSGGSNTGELFF
TRBV9,TRBJ1-6,-,-,CASSAENRRSSPLHF
TRBV25-1,TRBJ2-7,-,-,CASSEQGGEYFYEQYF
TRBV7-2,TRBJ2-1,TRBD2,-,CASSRTSGGYEQFF
TRBV19,TRBJ1-1,TRBD1,-,CASSIAGTGVPPFF
TRBV6-5,TRBJ1-4,TRBD1,-,CASSFAGQGSEKLFF
TRBV7-9,TRBJ1-6,-,-,CASSLATYSPLHF
TRBV12-3/TRBV12-4,TRBJ2-7,-,-,CASSFPYAEQYF
TRBV19,TRBJ2-5,TRBD1,-,CASSVGQGIFQETQYF
TRBV29-1,TRBJ2-5,TRBD1,-,CSVQQGTITQYF
TRBV11-2,TRBJ1-1,-,-,CASSLVLQGPLHDQSKAFF
TRBV27,TRBJ2-1,TRBD2,-,CASSFLGRGGYNEQFF
TRBV30,TRBJ1-3,-,-,CAWRPPPGTGNTIYF
TRBV2,TRBJ1-5,TRBD1,-,CASSLVRTGGNQPQHF
TRBV5-1,TRBJ2-3,-,-,CASSLDSSTDTQYF
TRBV5-1,TRBJ2-7,TRBD2,-,CASSLNGEGETYEQYF
TRBV6-6,TRBJ1-2,TRBD1,-,CASSPGTGIGTDGYTF
TRBV27,TRBJ2-7,TRBD1,few,CASSLYAQGSTYEQYF
TRBV6-6,TRBJ2-7,TRBD2,-,CASSTGGGPYEQYF
TRBV12-3/TRBV12-4,TRBJ2-7,TRBD2,-,CASSGRLAGEQYF
TRBV3-1/TRBV3-2,TRBJ2-1,TRBD2,-,CASSHLGLAGGEQFF
TRBV28,TRBJ1-5,-,-,CASSLTGMVQPQHF
TRBV5-1,TRBJ2-1,-,-,CASRAGVPPAEQFF
TRBV5-1,TRBJ1-1,-,-,CASSSRGGGTEAFF
TRBV7-9,TRBJ2-7,-,-,CASSSGPEQYF
TRBV15,TRBJ1-6,-,-,CATTLGGLNSPLHF
TRBV7-3,TRBJ1-1,-,-,CASSSLPATEAFF
TRBV12-3/TRBV12-4,TRBJ1-1,TRBD1,-,CASSADRVTEAFF
TRBV20-1,TRBJ2-7,TRBD2,once,CSAPGGQVQYF
TRBV6-6,TRBJ1-5,-,-,CASSYEGTGNQPQHF
TRBV6-2/TRBV6-3,TRBJ1-2,-,-,CASSSLALADYGYTF
TRBV18,TRBJ2-2,TRBD1,-,CASSPFGQGNTGELFF
TRBV7-3,TRBJ2-2,TRBD1,-,CASAASLGQTNTGELFF
TRBV6-2/TRBV6-3,TRBJ1-2,-,once,CASSPRGFYGYTF
TRBV10-1,TRBJ1-2,-,few,CASSESGQMTRRF
TRBV27,TRBJ2-3,-,-,CASTPLGGSTDTQYF
TRBV5-6,TRBJ1-1,TRBD1,-,CASSLGQGTTEAFF
TRBV5-5,TRBJ1-1,-,-,CASSLNRYTEAFF
TRBV15,TRBJ2-7,-,few,CATSRDKIPGEQYF
TRBV19,TRBJ1-2,-,-,CASSSGGDYGYTF